These 21 T cell receptor beta chains came from one sample sequenced in a study of shared clonotypes between healthy human individuals. The method was immunoSEQ multiplex PCR; TCRdb's version includes in-frame clones alone and lacks a portion of them. The repertoire includes a few hundred thousand clones, 77% of them detected once, and around 13% sits in the top ten. Sequencing was performed on PBMCs. Receptors were obtained from a woman aged 40 to 50 in good health. Some clones in this sample may be carry-over from other donors' samples.

The V call is TRBV19, the J call TRBJ1-2, with no clear D. The V end was cut by 7 bases, the J end by 1 base, with 13 bases between. Looked up from germline, CDR1 is LNHDA and CDR2 is SQIVND (reference sequence). The CDR3 has 14 amino acids. CDR3 bases: TGTGCCAGTACCAGCAAACGACTTAACTATGGCTACACCTTC. It yields the protein CASTSKRLNYGYTF.

Turning to this clone: A far larger clone is only one base removed, so a read error is likely. This chain connects TRBV11-2 to TRBJ1-4; no reliable D call. This CDR3 comprises 12 residues. Germline CDR1 and CDR2: SGHAT and FQNNGV. The CDR3 sequence is CAGSLWREKLFF. Here the CDR3 DNA reads TGTGCCGGCAGCTTATGGAGGGAAAAACTGTTTTTT.

The V gene is TRBV7-9, the J gene TRBJ1-3; D perhaps matches TRBD1 (6 bases). The CDR3 contains 15 residues. In germline, CDR1 is SEHNR, CDR2 FQNEAQ (reference sequence). Trimming stripped 5 bases from V and 3 bases from J, with 14 bases between. The CDR3 nucleotides read TGTGCCAGCAGCCCCGGGGGGGGGCTTGGAAACACCATATATTTT. It yields the protein CASSPGGGLGNTIYF.

This clone was detected many times. A junction end diverges from the germline sequence, so it may reflect a read error. The V gene is TRBV7-9, the J gene TRBJ2-1; 7 nucleotides align to TRBD2. CDR1 is SEHNR, CDR2 FQNEAQ, per germline (reference sequence). The length of the CDR3 is 13 residues. CDR3 DNA sequence: TGTGCCAGCAGCCCCCCGCTGATCACACGGGGGGTCTTC. Encoded protein: CASSPPLITRGVF.

The rearrangement uses TRBV5-6 and TRBJ2-1; 9 bases agree with TRBD2. Unmatched junction bases numbered 9, after V lost 5 bases and J lost 0 bases. Germline CDR1 is SGHDT and CDR2 is YYEEEE. This CDR3 comprises 17 residues. The CDR3 loop reads CASRPGLASSSYNEQFF. In DNA, the CDR3 is TGTGCCAGCAGACCGGGACTAGCCTCAAGCTCCTACAATGAGCAGTTCTTC.

V gene TRBV7-6 combines with J gene TRBJ2-7; 7 nucleotides align to TRBD2. Germline CDR1 SGHVS, CDR2 FNYEAQ. After removal of 5 bases from V and 7 bases from J, the junction contained 8 bases not matched to a gene. This CDR3 spans 13 amino acids. The CDR3 sequence is CASSRISGGEQYF. CDR3 sequence (DNA): TGTGCCAGCAGCCGTATTTCGGGGGGTGAGCAGTACTTC. Full variable domain (outside the CDR3, taken from reference TRBV7-6 and TRBJ2-7): GAGVSQSPRYKVTKRGQDVALRCDPISGHVSLYWYRQALGQGPEFLTYFNYEAQQDKSGLPNDRFSAERPEGSISTLTIQRTEQRDSAMYRCASSRISGGEQYFGPGTRLTVT.

This CDR3 is CASSPSVAGAANEQFF. The CDR3 DNA follows: TGTGCCAGCAGCCCGAGTGTAGCGGGAGCTGCCAATGAGCAGTTCTTC. The V gene is TRBV7-3, the J gene TRBJ2-1, with 9 bases that match TRBD2. Germline CDR1 reads SGHTA; CDR2 reads FQGTGA. This CDR3 spans 16 amino acids. V lost 5 bases and J lost 6; bases outside the gene matches: 11.

The sample holds a few counts of this clone. This chain uses TRBV5-1 with TRBJ2-1; 7 bases are a match to TRBD2. CDR3 length equals 16 residues. CDR1 and CDR2 from the germline V gene are SGHRS and YFSETQ. The J segment lost 4 bases and the V segment lost 0 bases, leaving 7 bases of the junction unmatched. In DNA, the CDR3 is TGCGCCAGCAGCTTGGAGGGGCTCGGGGGGTACAATGAGCAGTTCTTC. The encoded protein is CASSLEGLGGYNEQFF. The full variable domain, its missing parts supplied by reference TRBV5-1 and TRBJ2-1, is KAGVTQTPRYLIKTRGQQVTLSCSPISGHRSVSWYQQTPGQGLQFLFEYFSETQRNKGNFPGRFSGRQFSNSRSEMNVSTLELGDSALYLCASSLEGLGGYNEQFFGPGTRLTVL.

To note about this clone: Since a far larger clone is one base different, this is likely a read error. The chain carries TRBV29-1 and TRBJ2-5; perhaps TRBD2 as D (6 bases). Germline-derived CDR1 and CDR2 are SQVTM and ANQGSEA. The CDR3 is made up of 11 amino acids. DNA for the CDR3: TGCAGGGCCTCCCGGGGGGAGACCCAGTACTTC. It codes for CRASRGETQYF.

This clone appeared once. The rearrangement links TRBV4-3 to TRBJ1-4, with 7 bases aligning to TRBD1. The CDR3 is 16 residues long. The V gene's germline CDR1 is LGHNA and CDR2 YSLEER. The V and J ends lost 0 bases and 5 bases, in that order; junction bases with no gene match: 6. CDR3 DNA sequence: TGCGCCAGCAGCCAAGATCCGAGGGACAGCAATGAAAAACTGTTTTTT. It yields the protein CASSQDPRDSNEKLFF.

The rearrangement links TRBV28 to TRBJ2-3; D unresolved. The germline V and J ends were trimmed by 1 base and 4 bases, with 15 bases remaining between them. Looked up from germline, CDR1 is MDHEN and CDR2 is SYDVKM. This CDR3 region has 16 residues. For the CDR3, the DNA is TGTGCCAGCAGTTTATTGGCTTCGGCGGTGGCAGATACGCAGTATTTT. Its translation is CASSLLASAVADTQYF.

Only one count was recorded for this clone. This chain links TRBV7-3 with TRBJ2-3, with D possibly TRBD2 on 6 matching bases. CDR1 is SGHTA and CDR2 is FQGTGA in the germline V gene. The CDR3 loop spans 16 amino acids. V lost 5 bases and J 0 bases, leaving 15 bases between the germline ends. CDR3 coding DNA: TGTGCCAGCAGCCTCTCTAGCGATTCTAGCACAGATACGCAGTATTTT. This gives the protein CASSLSSDSSTDTQYF.

The chain combines TRBV19 with TRBJ1-5; 12 nucleotides align to TRBD1. From germline, CDR1 is LNHDA and CDR2 SQIVND (reference sequence). The CDR3 extends over 16 amino acids. The V gene end was trimmed by 3 bases and the J gene end by 3 bases; junction bases not matched to a gene: 3. The CDR3 DNA sequence: TGTGCCAGTAGTATGGGGACAGGGGGCTTCAATCAGCCCCAGCATTTT. Translated, it gives CASSMGTGGFNQPQHF.

This chain uses TRBV11-2 with TRBJ1-1; D call uncertain. The V gene lost 2 bases and the J gene lost 1 base, with 5 bases spanning the gap. Germline values: CDR1 SGHAT, CDR2 FQNNGV. CDR3 length equals 13 residues. CDR3 region: CASSLRENTEAFF. CDR3 sequence (DNA): TGTGCCAGCAGCTTACGGGAGAACACTGAAGCTTTCTTT.

The chain uses TRBV7-9 and TRBJ2-5; D may correspond to TRBD1 or TRBD2 (5 bases each). Germline values: CDR1 SEHNR, CDR2 FQNEAQ (reference sequence). The CDR3 loop spans 12 amino acids. V shed 5 bases and J shed 10 bases, with 14 bases lying between them. CDR3 bases: TGTGCCAGCAGCCCTACCAATGGGGGCCAGTACTTC. Protein product: CASSPTNGGQYF.

The table lists this clone with a few counts. V is TRBV18 and J is TRBJ2-7, with a possible D match to TRBD1 (5 bases). The CDR3 runs to 15 residues. V was trimmed by 1 base and J by 3 bases, leaving 13 bases between them. From germline, CDR1 is KGHSH and CDR2 LQKENI. Here the CDR3 reads CASSPQGSRRYEQYF. In nucleotides, the CDR3 is TGTGCCAGCTCACCACAGGGGTCGCGGCGCTACGAGCAGTACTTC.

The chain joins TRBV2 to TRBJ2-2; TRBD1 agrees at 8 bases. J lost 4 bases, V lost 6 bases, and 4 bases had no gene match. CDR1 and CDR2 (germline): SNHLY, FYNNEI. The CDR3 contains 14 residues. The CDR3 loop is CASRDRAGTGELFF. The CDR3 DNA reads TGTGCCAGCAGGGACAGGGCGGGCACCGGGGAGCTGTTTTTT.

V and J are TRBV14 and TRBJ2-5; D gene uncertain. CDR1 is SGHDN, CDR2 FVKESK, per germline. The CDR3 is 13 amino acids. V lost 0 bases to trimming and J lost 3 bases, with 5 bases between them. The CDR3 DNA follows: TGTGCCAGCAGCCAAGATTTGGAAGAGACCCAGTACTTC. Encoded protein: CASSQDLEETQYF.

This clone showed up just once. This likely traces to a read error, being one base from a far larger clone. Other DNA sequences in the sample encode the same CDR3. The V call is TRBV29-1, the J call TRBJ2-7, with D possibly being TRBD1 (6 bases). Germline CDR1 SQVTM, CDR2 ANQGSEA. This CDR3 is 13 amino acids long. CDR3 amino acids: CSAKRTGSYEQYF. CDR3 nucleotides: TGCAGCGCCAAGAGAACAGGGTCCTATGAGCAGTACTTC.

The chain recombines TRBV5-1 with TRBJ1-4; a possible D gene is TRBD1 (5 bases). Trimming removed 1 base from V and 3 bases from J, with 13 bases in between. The CDR3 is made up of 16 amino acids. Per the germline V gene, CDR1 is SGHRS and CDR2 is YFSETQ. Here the CDR3 DNA reads TGCGCCAGCAGCTTGAGTTCCGGGGCGGCTAATGAAAAACTGTTTTTT. Translating it yields CASSLSSGAANEKLFF.

In the case of this clone: A far larger clone differs by one base, so this is likely a read error. V gene TRBV5-6 combines with J gene TRBJ2-5, with unresolved D. The germline CDR1 and CDR2 sequences are SGHDT and YYEEEE. The CDR3 has 13 residues. The CDR3 sequence: CASSLIQTETQYF. In nucleotides, the CDR3 is TGCGCCAGCAGCCTGATACAGACAGAGACCCAGTACTTC.